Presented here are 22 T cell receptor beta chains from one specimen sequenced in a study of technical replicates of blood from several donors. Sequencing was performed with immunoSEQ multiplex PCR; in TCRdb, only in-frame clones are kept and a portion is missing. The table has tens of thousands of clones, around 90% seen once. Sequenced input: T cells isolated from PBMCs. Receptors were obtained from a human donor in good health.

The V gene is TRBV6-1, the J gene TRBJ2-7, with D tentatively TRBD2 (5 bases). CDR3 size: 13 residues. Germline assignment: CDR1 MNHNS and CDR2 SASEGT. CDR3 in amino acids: CATRENGSYEQYF. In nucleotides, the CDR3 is TGTGCAACGAGGGAGAACGGCTCCTACGAGCAGTACTTC.

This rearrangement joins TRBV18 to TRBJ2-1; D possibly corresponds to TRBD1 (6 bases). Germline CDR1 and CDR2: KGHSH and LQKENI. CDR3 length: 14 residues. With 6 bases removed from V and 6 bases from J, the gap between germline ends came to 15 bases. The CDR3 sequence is CASSPETGSNEQFF. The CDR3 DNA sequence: TGTGCCAGCTCTCCCGAAACAGGGAGCAATGAGCAGTTCTTC.

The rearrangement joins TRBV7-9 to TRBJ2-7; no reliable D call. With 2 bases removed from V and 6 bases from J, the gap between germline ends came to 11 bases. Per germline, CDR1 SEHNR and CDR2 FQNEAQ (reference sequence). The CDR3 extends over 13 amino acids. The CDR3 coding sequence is TGTGCCAGCAGCTTACAACAGAGTGCCGAGCAGTACTTC. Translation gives CASSLQQSAEQYF.

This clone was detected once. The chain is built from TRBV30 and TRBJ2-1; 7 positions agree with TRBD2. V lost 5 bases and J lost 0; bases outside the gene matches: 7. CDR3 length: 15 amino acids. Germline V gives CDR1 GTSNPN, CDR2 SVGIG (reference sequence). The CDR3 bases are TGTGCCTGGGGGGATAGCGGGTACTCCTACAATGAGCAGTTCTTC. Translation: CAWGDSGYSYNEQFF.

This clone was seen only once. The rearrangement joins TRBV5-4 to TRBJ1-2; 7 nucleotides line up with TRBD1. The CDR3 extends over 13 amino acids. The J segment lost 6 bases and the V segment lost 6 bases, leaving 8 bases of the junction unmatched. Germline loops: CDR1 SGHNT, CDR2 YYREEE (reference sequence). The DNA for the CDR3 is TGTGCCAGCAAGGGGGCCATAAACGATGGCTACACCTTC. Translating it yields CASKGAINDGYTF. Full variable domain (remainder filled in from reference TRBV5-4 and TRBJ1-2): ETGVTQSPTHLIKTRGQQVTLRCSSQSGHNTVSWYQQALGQGPQFIFQYYREEENGRGNFPPRFSGLQFPNYSSELNVNALELDDSALYLCASKGAINDGYTFGSGTRLTVV.

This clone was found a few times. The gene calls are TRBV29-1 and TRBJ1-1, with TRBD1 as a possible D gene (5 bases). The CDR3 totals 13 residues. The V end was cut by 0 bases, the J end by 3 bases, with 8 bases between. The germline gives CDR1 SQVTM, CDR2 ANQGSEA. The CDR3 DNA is TGCAGCGTTGAAGAGGGGCGAGACACTGAAGCTTTCTTT. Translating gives CSVEEGRDTEAFF. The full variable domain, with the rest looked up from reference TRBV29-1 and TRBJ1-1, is SAVISQKPSRDICQRGTSLTIQCQVDSQVTMMFWYRQQPGQSLTLIATANQGSEATYESGFVIDKFPISRPNLTFSTLTVSNMSPEDSSIYLCSVEEGRDTEAFFGQGTRLTVV.

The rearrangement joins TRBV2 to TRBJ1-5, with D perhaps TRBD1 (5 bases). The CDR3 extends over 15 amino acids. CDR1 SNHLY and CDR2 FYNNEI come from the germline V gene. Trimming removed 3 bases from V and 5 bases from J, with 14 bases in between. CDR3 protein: CASSDGTARDQPQHF. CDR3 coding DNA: TGTGCCAGCAGTGATGGTACAGCCAGGGATCAGCCCCAGCATTTT.

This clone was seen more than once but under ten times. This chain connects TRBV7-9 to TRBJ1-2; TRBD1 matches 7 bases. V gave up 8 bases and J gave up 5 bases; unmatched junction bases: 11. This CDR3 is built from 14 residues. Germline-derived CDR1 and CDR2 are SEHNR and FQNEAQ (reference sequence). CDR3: CASVSGTAVYGYTF. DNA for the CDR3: TGTGCCAGCGTCTCCGGGACAGCCGTTTATGGCTACACCTTC.

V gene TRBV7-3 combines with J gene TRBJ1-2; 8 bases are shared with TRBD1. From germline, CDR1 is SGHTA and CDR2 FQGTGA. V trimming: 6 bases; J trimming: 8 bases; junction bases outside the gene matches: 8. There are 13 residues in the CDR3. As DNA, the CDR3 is TGTGCCAGCAGTCCTGGACAGGGAGGAGGCTACACCTTC. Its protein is CASSPGQGGGYTF.

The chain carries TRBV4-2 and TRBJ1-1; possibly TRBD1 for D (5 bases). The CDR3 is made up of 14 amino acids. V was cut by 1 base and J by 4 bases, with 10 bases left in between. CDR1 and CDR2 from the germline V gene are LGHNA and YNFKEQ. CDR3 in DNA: TGTGCCAGCAGCCAAGGCGGGGGGGTCACTGAAGCTTTCTTT. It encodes CASSQGGGVTEAFF.

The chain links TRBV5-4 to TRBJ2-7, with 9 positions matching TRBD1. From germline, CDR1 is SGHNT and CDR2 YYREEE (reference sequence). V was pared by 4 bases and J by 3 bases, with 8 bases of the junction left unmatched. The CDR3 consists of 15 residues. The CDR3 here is CASSIGTGRGYEQYF. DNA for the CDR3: TGTGCCAGCAGCATAGGGACAGGGAGAGGCTACGAGCAGTACTTC.

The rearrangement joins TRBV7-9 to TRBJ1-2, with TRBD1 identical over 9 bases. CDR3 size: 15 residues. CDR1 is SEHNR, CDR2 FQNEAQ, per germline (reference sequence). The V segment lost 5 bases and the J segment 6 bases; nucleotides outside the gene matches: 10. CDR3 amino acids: CASSNWDRENHGYTF. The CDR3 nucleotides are TGTGCCAGCAGCAATTGGGACAGGGAGAACCATGGCTACACCTTC.

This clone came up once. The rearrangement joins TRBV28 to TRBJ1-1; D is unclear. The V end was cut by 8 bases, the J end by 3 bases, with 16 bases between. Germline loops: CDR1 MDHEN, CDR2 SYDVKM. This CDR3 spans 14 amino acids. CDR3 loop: CASPPPGGHTEAFF. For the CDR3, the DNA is TGTGCCAGCCCGCCCCCGGGCGGGCACACTGAAGCTTTCTTT.

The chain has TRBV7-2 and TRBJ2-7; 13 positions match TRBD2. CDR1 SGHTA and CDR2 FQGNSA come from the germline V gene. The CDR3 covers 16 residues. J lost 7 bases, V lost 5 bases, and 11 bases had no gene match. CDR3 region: CASSKTPGLAGLEQYF. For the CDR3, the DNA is TGTGCCAGCAGCAAAACGCCGGGACTAGCGGGGTTAGAGCAGTACTTC. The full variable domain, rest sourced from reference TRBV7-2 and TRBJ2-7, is GAGVSQSPSNKVTEKGKDVELRCDPISGHTALYWYRQSLGQGLEFLIYFQGNSAPDKSGLPSDRFSAERTGGSVSTLTIQRTQQEDSAVYLCASSKTPGLAGLEQYFGPGTRLTVT.

This CDR3 is CASSATGYTEAFF. The CDR3 DNA is TGTGCCAGTAGTGCGACAGGGTACACTGAAGCTTTCTTT. The chain has TRBV19 and TRBJ1-1; 7 nucleotides match TRBD1. This CDR3 has 13 residues. The germline CDR1 and CDR2 sequences are LNHDA and SQIVND (reference sequence). Trimming cost V 5 bases and J 3 bases; bases outside gene matches: 3.

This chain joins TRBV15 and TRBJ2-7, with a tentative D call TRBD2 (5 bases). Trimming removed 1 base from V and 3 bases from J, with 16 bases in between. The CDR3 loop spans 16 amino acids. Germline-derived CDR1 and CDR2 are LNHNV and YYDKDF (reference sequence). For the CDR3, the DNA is TGTGCCACCAGCAGAGGGAGGCCTAGCCAGGTCTACGAGCAGTACTTC. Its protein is CATSRGRPSQVYEQYF.

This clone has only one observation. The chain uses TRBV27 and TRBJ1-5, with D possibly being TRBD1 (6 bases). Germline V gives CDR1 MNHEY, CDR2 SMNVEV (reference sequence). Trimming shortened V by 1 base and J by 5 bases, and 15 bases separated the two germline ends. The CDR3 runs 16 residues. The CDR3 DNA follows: TGTGCCAGCAGTTTATATGTCCCCAGGGGTCATCAGCCCCAGCATTTT. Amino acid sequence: CASSLYVPRGHQPQHF.

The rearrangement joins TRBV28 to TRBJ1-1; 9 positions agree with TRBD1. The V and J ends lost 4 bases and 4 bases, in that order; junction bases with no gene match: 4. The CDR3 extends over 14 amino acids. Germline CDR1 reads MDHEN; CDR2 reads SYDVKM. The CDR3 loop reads CASSWDRVSTEAFF. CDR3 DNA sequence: TGTGCCAGCAGTTGGGACAGGGTGAGCACTGAAGCTTTCTTT.

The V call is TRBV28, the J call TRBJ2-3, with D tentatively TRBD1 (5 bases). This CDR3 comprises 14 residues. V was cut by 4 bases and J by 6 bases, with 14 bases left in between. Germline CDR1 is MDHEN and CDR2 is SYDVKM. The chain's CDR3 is CASSSTPDSDTQYF. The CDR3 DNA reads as TGTGCCAGCAGTTCGACCCCAGACAGTGATACGCAGTATTTT. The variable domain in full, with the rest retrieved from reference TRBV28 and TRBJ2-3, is DVKVTQSSRYLVKRTGEKVFLECVQDMDHENMFWYRQDPGLGLRLIYFSYDVKMKEKGDIPEGYSVSREKKERFSLILESASTNQTSMYLCASSSTPDSDTQYFGPGTRLTVL.

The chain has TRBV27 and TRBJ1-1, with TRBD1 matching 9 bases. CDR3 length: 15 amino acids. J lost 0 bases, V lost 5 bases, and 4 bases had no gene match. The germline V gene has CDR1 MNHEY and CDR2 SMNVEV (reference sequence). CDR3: CASSQGQGLNTEAFF. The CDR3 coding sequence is TGTGCCAGCAGTCAAGGACAGGGGTTGAACACTGAAGCTTTCTTT.

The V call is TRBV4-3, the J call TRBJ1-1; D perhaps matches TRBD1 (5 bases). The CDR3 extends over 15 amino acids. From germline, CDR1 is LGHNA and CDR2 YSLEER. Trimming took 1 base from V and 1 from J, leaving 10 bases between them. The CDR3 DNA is TGCGCCAGCAGCCAAGCTTCGGGGGAGAACACTGAAGCTTTCTTT. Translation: CASSQASGENTEAFF.

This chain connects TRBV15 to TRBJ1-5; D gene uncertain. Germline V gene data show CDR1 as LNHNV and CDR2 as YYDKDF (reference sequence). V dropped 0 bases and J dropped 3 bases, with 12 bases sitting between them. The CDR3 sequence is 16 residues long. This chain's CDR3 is CATSREVGGVNQPQHF. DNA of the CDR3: TGTGCCACCAGCAGAGAAGTTGGAGGAGTCAATCAGCCCCAGCATTTT.